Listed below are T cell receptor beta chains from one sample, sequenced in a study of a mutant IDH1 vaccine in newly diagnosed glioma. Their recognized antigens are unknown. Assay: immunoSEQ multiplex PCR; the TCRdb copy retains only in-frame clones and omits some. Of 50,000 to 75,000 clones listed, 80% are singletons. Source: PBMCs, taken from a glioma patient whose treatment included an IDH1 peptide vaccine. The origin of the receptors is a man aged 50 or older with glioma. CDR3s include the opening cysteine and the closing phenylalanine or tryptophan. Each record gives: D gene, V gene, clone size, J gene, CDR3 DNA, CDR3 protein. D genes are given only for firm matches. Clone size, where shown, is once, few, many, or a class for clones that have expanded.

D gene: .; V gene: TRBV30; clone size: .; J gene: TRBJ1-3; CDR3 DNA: TGTGCCTGGCTTAAGGGCTCTGGAAACACCATATATTTT; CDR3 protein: CAWLKGSGNTIYF
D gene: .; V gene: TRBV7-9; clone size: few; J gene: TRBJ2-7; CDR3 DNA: TGTGCCAGCCGCGCATTTGGGGTTCGCGAGCAGTACTTC; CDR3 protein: CASRAFGVREQYF
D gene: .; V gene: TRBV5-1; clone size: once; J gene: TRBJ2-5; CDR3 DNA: TGCGCCAGCAGACCGGGCAGCCAAGAGACCCAGTACTTC; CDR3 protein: CASRPGSQETQYF
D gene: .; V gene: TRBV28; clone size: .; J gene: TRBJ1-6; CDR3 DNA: TGTGCCGTACGAAAGGGGCAGGCGAATTCACCCCTCCACTTT; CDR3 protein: CAVRKGQANSPLHF
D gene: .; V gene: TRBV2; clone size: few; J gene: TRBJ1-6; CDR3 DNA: TGTGCCATCATAAGGAGGGAAGGGAATTCACCCCTCCACTTT; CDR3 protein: CAIIRREGNSPLHF
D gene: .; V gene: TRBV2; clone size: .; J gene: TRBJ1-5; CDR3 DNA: TGTGCCAGCAGAAGGGGTGGCAATCAGCCCCAGCATTTT; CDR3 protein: CASRRGGNQPQHF
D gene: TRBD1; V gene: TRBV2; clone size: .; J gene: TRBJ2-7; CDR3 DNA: TGTGCCAGCAGCGAGGACAGGGTGTACGAGCAGTACTTC; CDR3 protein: CASSEDRVYEQYF
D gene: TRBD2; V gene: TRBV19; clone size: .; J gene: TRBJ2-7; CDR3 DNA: TGTGCCAGTACCCCGGGACTAGCGGGGACCTACGAGCAGTACTTC; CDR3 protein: CASTPGLAGTYEQYF
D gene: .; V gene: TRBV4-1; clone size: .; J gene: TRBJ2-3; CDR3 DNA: TGCGCCAGCAGCCGCTCCATAGGCACAGATACGCAGTATTTT; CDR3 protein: CASSRSIGTDTQYF
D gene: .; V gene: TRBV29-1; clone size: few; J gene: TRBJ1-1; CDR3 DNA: TGCAGCGTTGATGAAGCTTTCTTT; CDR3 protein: CSVDEAFF
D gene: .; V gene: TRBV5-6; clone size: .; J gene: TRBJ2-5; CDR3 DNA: TGTGCCAGCAGCGGTGGGGAGACCCAGTACTTC; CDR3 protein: CASSGGETQYF
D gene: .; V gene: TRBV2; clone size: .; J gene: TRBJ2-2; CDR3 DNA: TGTGCCAGCAGTGAAGGGTTCAACACCGGGGAGCTGTTTTTT; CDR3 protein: CASSEGFNTGELFF
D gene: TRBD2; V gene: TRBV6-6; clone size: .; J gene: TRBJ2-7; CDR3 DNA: TGTGCCAGCAGCCGGAGCGGGAGGAGTGACGAGCAGTACTTC; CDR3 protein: CASSRSGRSDEQYF
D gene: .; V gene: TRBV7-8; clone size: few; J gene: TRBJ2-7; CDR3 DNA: TGTGCCAGCAGCTTAGCACAGAACTACGAGCAGTACTTC; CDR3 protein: CASSLAQNYEQYF
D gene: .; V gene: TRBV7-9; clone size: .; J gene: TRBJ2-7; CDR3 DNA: TGTGCCAGCAGCTTAACTCTGTACGAGCAGTACTTC; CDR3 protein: CASSLTLYEQYF
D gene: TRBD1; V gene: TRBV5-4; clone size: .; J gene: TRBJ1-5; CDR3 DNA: TGTGCCAGCAGCCGAGACAGGGGCGGTCAGCCCCAGCATTTT; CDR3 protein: CASSRDRGGQPQHF
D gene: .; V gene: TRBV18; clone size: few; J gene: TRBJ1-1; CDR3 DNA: TGTGCCAGCTCATTGGACACGAACACTGAAGCTTTCTTT; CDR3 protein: CASSLDTNTEAFF
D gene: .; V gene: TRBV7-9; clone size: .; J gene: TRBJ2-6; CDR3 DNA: TGTGCCAGCAGCTTAGCCGGGGCCAACGTCCTGACTTTC; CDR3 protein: CASSLAGANVLTF
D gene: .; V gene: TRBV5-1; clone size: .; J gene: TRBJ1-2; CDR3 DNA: TGCGCCAGCAGCTTGGAGGGCGCCTATGGCTACACCTTC; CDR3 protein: CASSLEGAYGYTF
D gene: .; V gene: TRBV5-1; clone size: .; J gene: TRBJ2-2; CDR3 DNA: TGCGCCAGCAGTATCAGCGACAGACCCACCGGGGAGCTGTTTTTT; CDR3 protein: CASSISDRPTGELFF
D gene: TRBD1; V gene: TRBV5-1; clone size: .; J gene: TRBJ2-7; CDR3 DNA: TGCGCCAGCAGCTTCGGACAGGGCGAGAACTACGAGCAGTACTTC; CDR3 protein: CASSFGQGENYEQYF
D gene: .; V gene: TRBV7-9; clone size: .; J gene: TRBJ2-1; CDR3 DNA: TGTGCCAGCAGCGACGTCCCTGAGCAGTTCTTC; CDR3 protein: CASSDVPEQFF
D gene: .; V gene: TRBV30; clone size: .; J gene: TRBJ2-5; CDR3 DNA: TGTGCCTGGACGAAAAAAACAGCGGGCCAGCAAGAGACCCAGTACTTC; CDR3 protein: CAWTKKTAGQQETQYF
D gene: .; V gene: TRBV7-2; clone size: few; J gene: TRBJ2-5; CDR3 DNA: TGTGCCAGTGGACGTGGCGAACGAGAGACCCAGTACTTC; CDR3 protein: CASGRGERETQYF
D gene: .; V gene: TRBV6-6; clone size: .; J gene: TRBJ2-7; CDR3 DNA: TGTGCCAGCAGTTACGACAATTCCTACGAGCAGTACTTC; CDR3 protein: CASSYDNSYEQYF
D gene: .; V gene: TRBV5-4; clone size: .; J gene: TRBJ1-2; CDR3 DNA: TGTGCCAGCAGCGCACGGGACCGATCTAACTATGGCTACACCTTC; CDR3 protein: CASSARDRSNYGYTF
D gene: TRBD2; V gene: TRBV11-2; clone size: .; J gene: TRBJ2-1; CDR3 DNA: TGTGCCAGCAGGTCCCCCCGCGGGAGGGCCTACAATGAGCAGTTCTTC; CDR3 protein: CASRSPRGRAYNEQFF
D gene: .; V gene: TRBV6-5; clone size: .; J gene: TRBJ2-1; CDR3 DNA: TGTGCCAGCAGTCAGTACAATGAGCAGTTCTTC; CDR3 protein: CASSQYNEQFF
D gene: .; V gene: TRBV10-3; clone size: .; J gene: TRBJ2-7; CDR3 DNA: TGTGCCATCAGTGAGAGAGAGGGGGTGGGCTCCGAGCAGTACTTC; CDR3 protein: CAISEREGVGSEQYF
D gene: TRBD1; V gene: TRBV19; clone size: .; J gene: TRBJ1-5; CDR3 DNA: TGTGCCAGTAGTAGGGTGGGACAGGGGGAATTGTTTCAGCCCCAGCATTTT; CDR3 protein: CASSRVGQGELFQPQHF
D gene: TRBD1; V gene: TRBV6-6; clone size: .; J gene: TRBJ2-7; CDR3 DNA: TGTGCCAGCAGTTACACGGGACAGGGCGGGCAGTACTTC; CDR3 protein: CASSYTGQGGQYF
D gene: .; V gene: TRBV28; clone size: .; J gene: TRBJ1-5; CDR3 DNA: TGTGCCAGCAGTTTGGGGCTCGGGAGCAATCAGCCCCAGCATTTT; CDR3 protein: CASSLGLGSNQPQHF
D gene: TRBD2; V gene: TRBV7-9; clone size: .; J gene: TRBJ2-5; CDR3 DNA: TGTGCCAGCACCGAAGCGGGGGGAAGAGAGACCCAGTACTTC; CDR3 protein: CASTEAGGRETQYF
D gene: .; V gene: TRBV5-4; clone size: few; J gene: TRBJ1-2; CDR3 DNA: TGTGCCAGCAGCTCCCCAGACGAGACAGCGAACTATGGCTACACCTTC; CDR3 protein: CASSSPDETANYGYTF
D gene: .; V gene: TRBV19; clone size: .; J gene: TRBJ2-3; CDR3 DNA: TGTGCCAGTAGTATAGTAACAGGCACAGATACGCAGTATTTT; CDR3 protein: CASSIVTGTDTQYF
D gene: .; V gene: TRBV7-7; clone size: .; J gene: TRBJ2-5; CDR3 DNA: TGTGCCAGCAGCCGATCAGGGCAAGAGACCCAGTACTTC; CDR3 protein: CASSRSGQETQYF
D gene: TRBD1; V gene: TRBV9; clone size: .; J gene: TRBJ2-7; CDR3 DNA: TGTGCCAGCAGTGGGGGACAGGGGGTCGCTACTGGAAGGGAGCAGTACTTC; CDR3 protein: CASSGGQGVATGREQYF
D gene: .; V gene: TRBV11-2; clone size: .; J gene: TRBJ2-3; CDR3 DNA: TGTGCCAGCAGCTTAGATATCAGCACAGATACGCAGTATTTT; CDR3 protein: CASSLDISTDTQYF